This T cell receptor (beta chain) comes out of a study of T cell responses to AZD1222 COVID-19 vaccine. The protocol was immunoSEQ multiplex PCR, while the TCRdb copy is restricted to in-frame clones and leaves out a portion. The sample holds 130,000 or so clones, around nine tenths seen once. The CDR3 runs to 15 residues. Germline V gene lookup returns CDR1 LNHDA and CDR2 SQIVND (reference sequence). Trimming removed 4 bases at V and 0 bases at J, with 13 bases between. General study findings and limits: At 160-218 and 743-854, vaccine-associated CD4 TCRs were dominant, and they spanned spike. Donors were largely white British and mainly female; clonal diversity was possibly underestimated.

Of note for this clone: Its matching antigen is unknown.

Here the sequenced sample was peripheral blood, taken on day 0 of AZD1222 vaccination. The genes are TRBV19 and TRBJ2-7; weak D call: TRBD2 (6 bases). The TCR sequence derives from an adult in good health. CDR3 loop: CASSTGESGSYEQYF. CDR3 nucleotides: TGTGCCAGTAGTACGGGGGAATCTGGCTCCTACGAGCAGTACTTC.